These T cell receptor beta chains were read from a single sample in a study of T cell responses to AZD1222 COVID-19 vaccine. Assay: immunoSEQ multiplex PCR; the TCRdb copy retains only in-frame clones and omits some. The data show about 120,000 clones, about 87% seen once. This sample comprised peripheral blood, obtained on day 0 of AZD1222 vaccination. Receptors originate from an adult in good health. CDR3s include the opening cysteine and the closing phenylalanine or tryptophan. Fields, in order: V gene, D gene, clone size, J gene, CDR3 DNA, CDR3 protein. D genes are given only for firm matches. The listing skips clone size in some rows; elsewhere it reads once, few, many or a size class.

v_gene: TRBV3-1/TRBV3-2; d_gene: TRBD1; abundance: NA; j_gene: TRBJ1-1; CDR3nt: TGTGCCAGCACCCAGGGACAGAAGAACACTGAAGCTTTCTTT; CDR3aa: CASTQGQKNTEAFF
v_gene: TRBV12-3/TRBV12-4; d_gene: NA; abundance: NA; j_gene: TRBJ1-1; CDR3nt: TGTGCCAGCAGTTTAGAACCCTCGCTAGCTTTCTTT; CDR3aa: CASSLEPSLAFF
v_gene: TRBV30; d_gene: NA; abundance: once; j_gene: TRBJ2-5; CDR3nt: TGTGCCTGGAGTCATGCAGGTAGCGAGACCCAGTACTTC; CDR3aa: CAWSHAGSETQYF
v_gene: TRBV5-1; d_gene: NA; abundance: NA; j_gene: TRBJ2-3; CDR3nt: TGCGCCAGCAGCTCTCCGGGCCTTAGGCAGCGAGATACGCAGTATTTT; CDR3aa: CASSSPGLRQRDTQYF
v_gene: TRBV28; d_gene: NA; abundance: NA; j_gene: TRBJ2-7; CDR3nt: TGTGCCAGCAGTTACAGGGACCCCTACGAGCAGTACTTC; CDR3aa: CASSYRDPYEQYF
v_gene: TRBV6-2/TRBV6-3; d_gene: NA; abundance: NA; j_gene: TRBJ2-3; CDR3nt: TGTGCCAGCAGTTACTGGGGAGGTACGCAGTATTTT; CDR3aa: CASSYWGGTQYF
v_gene: TRBV7-9; d_gene: NA; abundance: once; j_gene: TRBJ2-3; CDR3nt: TGTGCCAGCAGCTTCGCTAGCACAGATACGCAGTATTTT; CDR3aa: CASSFASTDTQYF
v_gene: TRBV2; d_gene: NA; abundance: NA; j_gene: TRBJ1-6; CDR3nt: TGTGCCAGCAGTGAAAACCACTCTGAATCACCCCTCCACTTT; CDR3aa: CASSENHSESPLHF
v_gene: TRBV28; d_gene: NA; abundance: NA; j_gene: TRBJ1-2; CDR3nt: TGTGCCAGCAGTTTCCGGCAGGGTAATAACCTTGGTGGCTACACCTTC; CDR3aa: CASSFRQGNNLGGYTF
v_gene: TRBV29-1; d_gene: TRBD1; abundance: NA; j_gene: TRBJ2-2; CDR3nt: TGCAGCGTTGCAGACAGGGGTAACACCGGGGAGCTGTTTTTT; CDR3aa: CSVADRGNTGELFF
v_gene: TRBV10-3; d_gene: NA; abundance: NA; j_gene: TRBJ2-7; CDR3nt: TGTGCCATCAGTGAGCGGGGTGAGGGCTACGAGCAGTACTTC; CDR3aa: CAISERGEGYEQYF
v_gene: TRBV4-3; d_gene: TRBD1; abundance: NA; j_gene: TRBJ1-2; CDR3nt: TGCGCCAGCAGCCAAGATCTTTCGCAGGGGGCCTTAGGCTACACCTTC; CDR3aa: CASSQDLSQGALGYTF
v_gene: TRBV27; d_gene: TRBD2; abundance: NA; j_gene: TRBJ2-7; CDR3nt: TGTGCCAGCAGTTTATATCTAGCGGGAGGGCACGAGCAGTACTTC; CDR3aa: CASSLYLAGGHEQYF
v_gene: TRBV28; d_gene: NA; abundance: once; j_gene: TRBJ2-7; CDR3nt: TGTGCCAGCAGCGAAGGGTGGAACGAGCAGTACTTC; CDR3aa: CASSEGWNEQYF
v_gene: TRBV5-1; d_gene: NA; abundance: NA; j_gene: TRBJ2-7; CDR3nt: TGCGCCAGCACTCCCACTACAGGGTCCGGTGTCTACGAGCAGTACTTC; CDR3aa: CASTPTTGSGVYEQYF
v_gene: TRBV15; d_gene: TRBD1; abundance: NA; j_gene: TRBJ2-1; CDR3nt: TGTGCCACCAGCGGGGACAGGGGCTCCTACAATGAGCAGTTCTTC; CDR3aa: CATSGDRGSYNEQFF
v_gene: TRBV10-3; d_gene: NA; abundance: NA; j_gene: TRBJ1-5; CDR3nt: TGTGCCATCAGTCCGGACAGTTATCAGCCCCAGCATTTT; CDR3aa: CAISPDSYQPQHF
v_gene: TRBV7-9; d_gene: NA; abundance: NA; j_gene: TRBJ2-1; CDR3nt: TGTGCCAGCAGCCCCCGAGGGCCCTATGAGCAGTTCTTC; CDR3aa: CASSPRGPYEQFF
v_gene: TRBV11-2; d_gene: NA; abundance: NA; j_gene: TRBJ2-5; CDR3nt: TGTGCCAGCAGCTTAGATCAGGTCCAGGTTGGGACCCAGTACTTC; CDR3aa: CASSLDQVQVGTQYF
v_gene: TRBV11-2; d_gene: TRBD1; abundance: NA; j_gene: TRBJ1-1; CDR3nt: TGTGCCAGCAGCTTGGGACAGGGCTACACTGAAGCTTTCTTT; CDR3aa: CASSLGQGYTEAFF
v_gene: TRBV18; d_gene: NA; abundance: NA; j_gene: TRBJ1-2; CDR3nt: TGTGCCAGCTCACCACCCGCGGGGATCTATGGCTACACCTTC; CDR3aa: CASSPPAGIYGYTF
v_gene: TRBV2; d_gene: NA; abundance: NA; j_gene: TRBJ1-2; CDR3nt: TGTGCCAGCAGTGACAGGGGCGCTGGCTACACCTTC; CDR3aa: CASSDRGAGYTF
v_gene: TRBV29-1; d_gene: NA; abundance: NA; j_gene: TRBJ1-1; CDR3nt: TGCAGCGGGGATCGGGCCAACACTGAAGCTTTCTTT; CDR3aa: CSGDRANTEAFF
v_gene: TRBV11-2; d_gene: TRBD2; abundance: NA; j_gene: TRBJ2-1; CDR3nt: TGTGCCAGCAGCCGTTGGAGGGGTAGCGGGAGTTACAATGAGCAGTTCTTC; CDR3aa: CASSRWRGSGSYNEQFF
v_gene: TRBV2; d_gene: NA; abundance: NA; j_gene: TRBJ1-2; CDR3nt: TGTGCCAGCAGTGTCACCCCGGGCGGGGGGTCTGGCTACACCTTC; CDR3aa: CASSVTPGGGSGYTF
v_gene: TRBV19; d_gene: NA; abundance: NA; j_gene: TRBJ1-2; CDR3nt: TGTGCCAGTAGTACAGACGGAAACTATGGCTACACCTTC; CDR3aa: CASSTDGNYGYTF
v_gene: TRBV27; d_gene: TRBD1; abundance: NA; j_gene: TRBJ1-5; CDR3nt: TGTGCCAGCAGGGACAGGGGGAATAGCAATCAGCCCCAGCATTTT; CDR3aa: CASRDRGNSNQPQHF
v_gene: TRBV4-3; d_gene: NA; abundance: NA; j_gene: TRBJ2-2; CDR3nt: TGCGCCAGCAGAGGGGGGCTCGAACGAGACACCGGGGAGCTGTTTTTT; CDR3aa: CASRGGLERDTGELFF
v_gene: TRBV6-2/TRBV6-3; d_gene: NA; abundance: NA; j_gene: TRBJ2-5; CDR3nt: TGTGCCAGCAGTTTCAGGGGATGGGAGACCCAGTACTTC; CDR3aa: CASSFRGWETQYF
v_gene: TRBV27; d_gene: NA; abundance: once; j_gene: TRBJ1-1; CDR3nt: TGTGCCAGCAGTTCGACAGTAAAGACTGAAGCTTTCTTT; CDR3aa: CASSSTVKTEAFF
v_gene: TRBV5-4; d_gene: TRBD2; abundance: NA; j_gene: TRBJ2-1; CDR3nt: TGTGCCAGCAGCCGTAGCGGGAGGTTGGGTAGCAATGAGCAGTTCTTC; CDR3aa: CASSRSGRLGSNEQFF
v_gene: TRBV5-6; d_gene: NA; abundance: NA; j_gene: TRBJ2-7; CDR3nt: TGTGCCAGCACCCGGGGGCTAGCCTCGTCCTACGAGCAGTACTTC; CDR3aa: CASTRGLASSYEQYF
v_gene: TRBV25-1; d_gene: TRBD1; abundance: NA; j_gene: TRBJ2-1; CDR3nt: TGTGCCAGCACCGAAGGGACAGCCTACAATGAGCAGTTCTTC; CDR3aa: CASTEGTAYNEQFF
v_gene: TRBV6-5; d_gene: NA; abundance: NA; j_gene: TRBJ1-2; CDR3nt: TGTGCCAGCCGCTACCTTCAGAGCTATGGCTACACCTTC; CDR3aa: CASRYLQSYGYTF
v_gene: TRBV28; d_gene: NA; abundance: few; j_gene: TRBJ1-2; CDR3nt: TGTGCCAGCAGTATCCCCGGGGGCGCGGATGGCTACACCTTC; CDR3aa: CASSIPGGADGYTF
v_gene: TRBV5-5; d_gene: NA; abundance: once; j_gene: TRBJ2-3; CDR3nt: TGTGCCAGCAGCTTGCGGAGGGAGGTGACCACCCACACAGATACGCAGTATTTT; CDR3aa: CASSLRREVTTHTDTQYF
v_gene: TRBV5-1; d_gene: TRBD2; abundance: once; j_gene: TRBJ2-1; CDR3nt: TGCGCCAGCAGCCCCGGGCGCACTAGCGGGGGTTACAATGAGCAGTTCTTC; CDR3aa: CASSPGRTSGGYNEQFF
v_gene: TRBV3-1/TRBV3-2; d_gene: TRBD1; abundance: NA; j_gene: TRBJ1-5; CDR3nt: TGTGCCAGCAGCCCAACAGGGGGCAATCAGCCCCAGCATTTT; CDR3aa: CASSPTGGNQPQHF
v_gene: TRBV11-3; d_gene: NA; abundance: NA; j_gene: TRBJ1-1; CDR3nt: TGTGCCAGCAGCTCTCCCGGGGGGCTGACTGAAGCTTTCTTT; CDR3aa: CASSSPGGLTEAFF
v_gene: TRBV24-1; d_gene: NA; abundance: NA; j_gene: TRBJ2-2; CDR3nt: TGTGCCACCAGTGATCCCCGGACGGCGAACACCGGGGAGCTGTTTTTT; CDR3aa: CATSDPRTANTGELFF
v_gene: TRBV5-8; d_gene: TRBD1; abundance: NA; j_gene: TRBJ1-4; CDR3nt: TGTGCCAGCAGCCTCCAGGGGGTACGTGAAAAACTGTTTTTT; CDR3aa: CASSLQGVREKLFF
v_gene: TRBV9; d_gene: TRBD2; abundance: NA; j_gene: TRBJ2-7; CDR3nt: TGTGCCAGCAGCGTTGGGACTAGTCCCTACGAGCAGTACTTC; CDR3aa: CASSVGTSPYEQYF
v_gene: TRBV4-2; d_gene: NA; abundance: NA; j_gene: TRBJ1-1; CDR3nt: TGTGCCAGCAGCCCGCAACCAGGGATGTTTCTGAACACTGAAGCTTTCTTT; CDR3aa: CASSPQPGMFLNTEAFF
v_gene: TRBV7-2; d_gene: TRBD2; abundance: NA; j_gene: TRBJ2-4; CDR3nt: TGTGCCAGCAGCGCAGGGAGTAGCGGGAGCATTCAGTACTTC; CDR3aa: CASSAGSSGSIQYF
v_gene: TRBV11-3; d_gene: NA; abundance: NA; j_gene: TRBJ1-2; CDR3nt: TGTGCCAGCAGCTTGGGAGGGTCGAGAGGCTACACCTTC; CDR3aa: CASSLGGSRGYTF
v_gene: TRBV27; d_gene: NA; abundance: NA; j_gene: TRBJ2-2; CDR3nt: TGTGCCAGCAGTTTAGTACCGTACGCCGGGGAGCTGTTTTTT; CDR3aa: CASSLVPYAGELFF
v_gene: TRBV3-1/TRBV3-2; d_gene: NA; abundance: NA; j_gene: TRBJ1-2; CDR3nt: TGTGCCAGCAGCCAAGAGGGAGGAAAGGGCTACACCTTC; CDR3aa: CASSQEGGKGYTF
v_gene: TRBV7-8; d_gene: TRBD1; abundance: NA; j_gene: TRBJ2-3; CDR3nt: TGTGCCAGCAGCGTAGGGACAGGGCTTAGCACAGATACGCAGTATTTT; CDR3aa: CASSVGTGLSTDTQYF
v_gene: TRBV4-3; d_gene: TRBD1; abundance: NA; j_gene: TRBJ1-1; CDR3nt: TGCGCCAGCAGCCAAGACAGGGGGCGCTGGGGCACTGAAGCTTTCTTT; CDR3aa: CASSQDRGRWGTEAFF
v_gene: TRBV6-5; d_gene: NA; abundance: NA; j_gene: TRBJ1-1; CDR3nt: TGTGCCAGCTCACTAGGGACTGAAGCTTTCTTT; CDR3aa: CASSLGTEAFF
v_gene: TRBV5-1; d_gene: NA; abundance: NA; j_gene: TRBJ2-7; CDR3nt: TGCGCCAGCAGCTTAAGGCCAGGGAAAACCTACGAGCAGTACTTC; CDR3aa: CASSLRPGKTYEQYF